Listed below are T cell receptor beta chains from one sample, sequenced in a study of tumor-infiltrating lymphocytes in primary liver carcinoma. TCRdb re-analysed the multiplex PCR reads in MiXCR, keeping a single row per CDR3 protein. Here the sample spans more than 70,000 distinct CDR3 sequences, approximately 62% being singletons. Sample: tumor-adjacent normal liver tissue. These receptors originate from a man aged 35 to 55 with primary liver carcinoma and hepatitis B virus infection. Each CDR3 is given without its conserved first and last residue.

V gene	CDR3 protein
TRBV6-2/TRBV6-3	ASSPFATSGNTIY
TRBV12-3/TRBV12-4	AAPGGGAGEQF
TRBV6-1	ASSEVTLGAKNIQY
TRBV28	ASSFPPQRRPMGSYNEQF
TRBV11-2	ARSYSHNEQF
TRBV29-1	SAGYGLKTEAF
TRBV5-1	ASSLDGQNPGNTIY
TRBV29-1	SVALADYNEQF
TRBV6-5	ASSFQATGGNNHGYT
TRBV11-1	AGRVGTVLSNEQF
TRBV29-1	RARPVGNEQF
TRBV29-1	SVRRGVNEQY
TRBV4-3	ASSRVVGDPGTQY
TRBV7-9	ASSLTSWGEQF
TRBV29-1	SIPRTGGFNEQY
TRBV11-3	ASNLVDGDTLY
TRBV28	ASSRGQPQCPNSYNEQF
TRBV6-1	ASNQGAWSEQY
TRBV7-9	ARSFSRGRAIGLIDERF
TRBV4-1	SSSPFGNNNNGQF
TRBV6-2/TRBV6-3	ASTYFLGGELF
TRBV5-4	ASSIGREETQY
TRBV12-3/TRBV12-4	ASRRGSSYEQY
TRBV5-1	ASSLNGGTSTEAF
TRBV29-1	SVQTTSDNDQF
TRBV4-1	ASSPYTSGRGTGKLF